This T cell receptor beta chain was profiled in a study of cytomegalovirus exposure and HLA in healthy donors. Study information: Findings of an earlier analysis included 117 million unique TCR beta sequences from 180 million or so T cells.

60 Vbeta and 13 Jbeta primers were used in PCR. TCRdb keeps only in-frame clones here, not all; method: immunoSEQ multiplex PCR. This repertoire shows 150,000 to 200,000 clones, around 81% found once; its top ten account for approximately 1.5%. The CDR3 totals 16 residues. CDR1 and CDR2 (germline): SGDLS, YYNGEE. Trimming removed 3 bases from V and 3 bases from J, with 19 bases in between. General observations from the study: It was about 150 TCR beta chains that were listed as cytomegalovirus-associated. Reported results showed that the classifier diagnosed cytomegalovirus status with high specificity and sensitivity.

In regard to this clone: Its antigen is not identified.

The TCR comes from a middle-aged man in good health and CMV-seronegative. The chain has TRBV9 and TRBJ2-7; D might be TRBD1 (5 bases). The sample consisted of PBMCs. Written as DNA, the CDR3 is TGTGCCAGCAGCGGGCCCGCGGCAGGGTCCGGCTACGAGCAGTACTTC. Amino acid sequence: CASSGPAAGSGYEQYF.